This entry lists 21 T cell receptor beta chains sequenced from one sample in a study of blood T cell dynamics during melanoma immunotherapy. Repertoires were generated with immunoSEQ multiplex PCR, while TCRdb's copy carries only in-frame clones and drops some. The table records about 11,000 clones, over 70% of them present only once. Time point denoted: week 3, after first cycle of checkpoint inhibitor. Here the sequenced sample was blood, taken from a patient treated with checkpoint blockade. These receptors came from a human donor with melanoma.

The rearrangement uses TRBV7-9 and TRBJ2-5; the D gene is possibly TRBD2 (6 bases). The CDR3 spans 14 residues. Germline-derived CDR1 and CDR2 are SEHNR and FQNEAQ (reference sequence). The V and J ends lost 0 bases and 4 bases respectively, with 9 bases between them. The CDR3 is CASSLATGVETQYF. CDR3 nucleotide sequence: TGTGCCAGCAGCTTAGCAACGGGAGTAGAGACCCAGTACTTC.

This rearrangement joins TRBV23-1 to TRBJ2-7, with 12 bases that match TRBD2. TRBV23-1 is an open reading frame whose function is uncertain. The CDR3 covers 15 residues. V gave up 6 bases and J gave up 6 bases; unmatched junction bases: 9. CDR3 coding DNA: TGCGCCAGCAGACTCCTAGCGGGAGGGCCCAGCGAGCAGTACTTC. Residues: CASRLLAGGPSEQYF.

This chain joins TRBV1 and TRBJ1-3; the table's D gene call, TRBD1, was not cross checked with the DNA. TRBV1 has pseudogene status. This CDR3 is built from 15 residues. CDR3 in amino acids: CTSSQARDSGNTIYF. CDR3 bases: TGCACCAGCAGCCAGGCCAGGGACTCTGGAAACACCATATATTTT.

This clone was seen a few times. CDR3 loop: CATLGQGETNYGYTF. For the CDR3, the DNA is TGTGCAACGCTGGGACAGGGAGAGACTAACTATGGCTACACCTTC. The V gene is TRBV2, the J gene TRBJ1-2; TRBD1 matches at 9 bases. The CDR3 loop spans 15 amino acids. Germline assignment: CDR1 SNHLY and CDR2 FYNNEI.

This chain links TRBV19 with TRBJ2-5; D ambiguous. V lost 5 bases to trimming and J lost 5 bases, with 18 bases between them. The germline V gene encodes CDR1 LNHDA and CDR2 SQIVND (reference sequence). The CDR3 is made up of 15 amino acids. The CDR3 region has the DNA TGTGCCAGTAGTGCCAAGTTCCGGGTAGGGGAGACCCAGTACTTC. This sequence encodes CASSAKFRVGETQYF.

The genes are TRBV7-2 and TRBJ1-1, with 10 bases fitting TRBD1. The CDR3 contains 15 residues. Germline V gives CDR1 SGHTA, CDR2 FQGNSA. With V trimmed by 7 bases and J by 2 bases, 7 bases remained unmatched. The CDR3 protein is CASTGQGGLNTEAFF. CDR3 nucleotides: TGTGCCAGCACTGGACAGGGGGGCCTCAACACTGAAGCTTTCTTT.

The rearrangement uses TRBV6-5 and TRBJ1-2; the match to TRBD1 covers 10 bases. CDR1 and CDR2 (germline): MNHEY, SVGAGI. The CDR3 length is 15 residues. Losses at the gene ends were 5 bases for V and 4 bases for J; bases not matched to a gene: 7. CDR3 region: CASSRQDRGVYGYTF. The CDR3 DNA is TGTGCCAGCAGTAGACAGGACAGGGGGGTCTATGGCTACACCTTC.

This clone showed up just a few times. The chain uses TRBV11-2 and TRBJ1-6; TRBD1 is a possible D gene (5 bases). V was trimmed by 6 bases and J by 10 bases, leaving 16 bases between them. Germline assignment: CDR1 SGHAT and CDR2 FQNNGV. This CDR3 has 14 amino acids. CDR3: CASRPQGQGSPLHF. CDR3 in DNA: TGTGCCAGCAGGCCTCAGGGTCAGGGATCACCCCTCCACTTT.

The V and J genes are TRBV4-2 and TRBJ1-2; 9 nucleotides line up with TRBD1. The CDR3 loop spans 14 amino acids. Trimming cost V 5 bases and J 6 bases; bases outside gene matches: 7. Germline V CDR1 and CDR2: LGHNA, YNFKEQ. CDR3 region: CASSGGTGIDGYTF. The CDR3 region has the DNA TGTGCCAGCAGCGGGGGGACAGGGATCGATGGCTACACCTTC.

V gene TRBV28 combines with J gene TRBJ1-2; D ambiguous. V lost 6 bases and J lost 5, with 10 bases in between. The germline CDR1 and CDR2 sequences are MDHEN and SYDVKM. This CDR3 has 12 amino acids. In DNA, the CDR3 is TGTGCCAGCAGAAGGGAACGTTATGGCTACACCTTC. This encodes CASRRERYGYTF.

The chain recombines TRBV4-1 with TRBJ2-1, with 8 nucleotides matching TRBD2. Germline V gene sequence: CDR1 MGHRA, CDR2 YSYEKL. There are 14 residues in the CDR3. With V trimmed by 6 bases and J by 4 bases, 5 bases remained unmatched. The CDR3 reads CASRALAGYNEQFF. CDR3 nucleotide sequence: TGCGCCAGCAGAGCGCTAGCGGGTTACAATGAGCAGTTCTTC.

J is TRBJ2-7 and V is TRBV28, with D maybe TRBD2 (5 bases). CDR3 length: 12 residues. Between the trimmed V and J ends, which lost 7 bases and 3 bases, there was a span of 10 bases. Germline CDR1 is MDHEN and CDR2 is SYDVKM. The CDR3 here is CASTGDYYEQYF. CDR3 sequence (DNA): TGTGCCAGCACCGGCGACTACTACGAGCAGTACTTC.

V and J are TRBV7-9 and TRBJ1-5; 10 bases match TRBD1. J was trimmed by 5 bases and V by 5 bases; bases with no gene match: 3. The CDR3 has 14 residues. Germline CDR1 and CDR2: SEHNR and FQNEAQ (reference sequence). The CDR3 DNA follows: TGTGCCAGCAGCGCAGGGACAGGGGATCAGCCCCAGCATTTT. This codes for CASSAGTGDQPQHF.

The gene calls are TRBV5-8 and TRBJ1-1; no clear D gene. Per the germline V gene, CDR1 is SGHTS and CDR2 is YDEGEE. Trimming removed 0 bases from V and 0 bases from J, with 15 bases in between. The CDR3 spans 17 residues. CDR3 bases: TGTGCCAGCAGCTTGGCCCTTTTATCCAGGCTGAACACTGAAGCTTTCTTT. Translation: CASSLALLSRLNTEAFF.

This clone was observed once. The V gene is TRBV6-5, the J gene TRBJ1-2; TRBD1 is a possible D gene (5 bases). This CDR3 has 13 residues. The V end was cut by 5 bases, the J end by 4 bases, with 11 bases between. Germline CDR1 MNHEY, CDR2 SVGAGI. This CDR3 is CASSEGRIYGYTF. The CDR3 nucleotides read TGTGCCAGCAGTGAGGGACGTATCTATGGCTACACCTTC.

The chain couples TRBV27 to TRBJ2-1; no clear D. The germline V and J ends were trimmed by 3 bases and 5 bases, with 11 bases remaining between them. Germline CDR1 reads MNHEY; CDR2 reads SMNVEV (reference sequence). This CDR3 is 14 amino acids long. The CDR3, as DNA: TGTGCCAGCAGTTTCGAAGGGCCCCACAATGAGCAGTTCTTC. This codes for CASSFEGPHNEQFF.

The DNA of the CDR3 is TGTGCCAGCAGCCCAAAGATGCGGGTACAAGAGACCCAGTACTTC. This translates into CASSPKMRVQETQYF. This chain connects TRBV7-9 to TRBJ2-5; the D gene is possibly TRBD2 (5 bases). Trimming stripped 5 bases from V and 2 bases from J, with 15 bases between. The CDR3 runs to 15 residues. In germline, CDR1 is SEHNR, CDR2 FQNEAQ (reference sequence).

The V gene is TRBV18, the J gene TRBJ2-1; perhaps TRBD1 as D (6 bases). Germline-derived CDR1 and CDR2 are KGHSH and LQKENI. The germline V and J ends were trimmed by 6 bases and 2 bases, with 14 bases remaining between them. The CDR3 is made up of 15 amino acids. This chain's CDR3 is CASSSQPGAYNEQFF. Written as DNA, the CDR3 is TGTGCCAGCTCTTCACAGCCAGGGGCCTACAATGAGCAGTTCTTC.

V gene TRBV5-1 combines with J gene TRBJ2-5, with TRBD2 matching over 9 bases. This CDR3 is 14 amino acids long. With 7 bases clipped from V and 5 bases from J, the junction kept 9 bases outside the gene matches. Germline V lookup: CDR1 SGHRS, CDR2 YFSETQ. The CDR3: CASRRTSERETQYF. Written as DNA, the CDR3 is TGCGCCAGCCGCCGGACTAGCGAAAGGGAGACCCAGTACTTC.

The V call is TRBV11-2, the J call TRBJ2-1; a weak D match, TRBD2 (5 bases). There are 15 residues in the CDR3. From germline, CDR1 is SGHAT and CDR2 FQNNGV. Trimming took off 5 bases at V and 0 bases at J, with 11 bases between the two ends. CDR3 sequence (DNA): TGTGCCAGCAGCCAAGCGGCAAGCTCCTACAATGAGCAGTTCTTC. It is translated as CASSQAASSYNEQFF.

DNA for the CDR3: TGTGCCAGCAGTATCACGAGGGACCCTAATGAGCAGTTCTTC. Protein: CASSITRDPNEQFF. V is TRBV6-5 and J is TRBJ2-1; either TRBD1 or TRBD2 may fit D (5 bases each). The V gene lost 5 bases and the J gene lost 7 bases, with 15 bases spanning the gap. Germline V gene lookup returns CDR1 MNHEY and CDR2 SVGAGI. This CDR3 comprises 14 residues.